This TCR beta chain was recovered during a study of blood T cell repertoires in COVID-19. The overall study: Both acute and convalescent COVID-19 samples were obtained from the United States, Italy and Spain. T cells, B-cell-depleted T cells, or PBMCs supplied cDNA or gDNA.

CDR3 length equals 17 residues. Germline CDR1 reads SGHVS; CDR2 reads FQNEAQ. Trimming removed 2 bases from V and 4 bases from J, with 17 bases in between. In the study's own analysis: By means of reference gene primer amplification, nucleated cell counts were estimated. The repertoire was sequenced with immunoSEQ multiplex PCR; TCRdb's copy has only in-frame clones and lacks some. The V and J calls and the clone size are those of that table, but D and trimming were determined from the DNA. Here the sample spans about 200,000 clones, 84% being singletons. The chain carries TRBV7-8 and TRBJ2-2; no reliable D call. The TCR was taken from a human donor in a cohort sampled during active COVID-19. The sequenced sample was peripheral blood. For the CDR3, the DNA is TGTGCCAGCAGCTTATTCTTCAGAACGGGTAGCACCGGGGAGCTGTTTTTT. Translation: CASSLFFRTGSTGELFF.